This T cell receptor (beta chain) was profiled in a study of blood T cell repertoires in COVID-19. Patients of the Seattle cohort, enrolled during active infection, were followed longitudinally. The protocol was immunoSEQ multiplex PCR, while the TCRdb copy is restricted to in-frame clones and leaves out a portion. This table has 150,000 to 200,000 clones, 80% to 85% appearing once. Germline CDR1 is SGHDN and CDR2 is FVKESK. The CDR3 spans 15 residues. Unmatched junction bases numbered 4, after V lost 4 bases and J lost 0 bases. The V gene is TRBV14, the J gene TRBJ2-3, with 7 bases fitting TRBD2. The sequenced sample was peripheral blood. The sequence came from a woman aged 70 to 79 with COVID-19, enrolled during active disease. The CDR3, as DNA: TGTGCCAGCAGCCTACTAGCGAGTAGCACAGATACGCAGTATTTT. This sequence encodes CASSLLASSTDTQYF.